This T cell receptor (beta chain) was identified during a study of neoadjuvant anti-PD-1 for oral cavity cancer. Across the study: Most patients had three to four biweekly doses of 3 mg/kg nivolumab before resection.

Noted time point: after neoadjuvant nivolumab, at surgical resection. Data came from immunoSEQ multiplex PCR; TCRdb stores just in-frame clones and leaves some out. The table shows over 65,000 clones, with 86% occurring only once. In the case of this clone: The target antigen is unknown.

Findings of the study overall: After neoadjuvant nivolumab, PBMC T cell clonality was significantly higher in non-responders than responders. With a few patients per group, TCR findings need larger cohorts.

V was shortened by 5 bases and J by 0 bases, with 20 bases between the two germline ends. The germline V gene has CDR1 SNHLY and CDR2 FYNNEI. The CDR3 covers 17 residues. V and J are TRBV2 and TRBJ2-7; D is perhaps TRBD1 (6 bases). The sequencing here drew on PBMCs, taken after nivolumab (anti-PD-1) treatment. The clonotype was recovered from a person between 40 and 79 years old with oral cavity squamous cell carcinoma. Here the CDR3 reads CASSRSPSTGISYEQYF. CDR3 in DNA: TGTGCCAGCAGTAGATCTCCGTCGACAGGCATCTCCTACGAGCAGTACTTC.